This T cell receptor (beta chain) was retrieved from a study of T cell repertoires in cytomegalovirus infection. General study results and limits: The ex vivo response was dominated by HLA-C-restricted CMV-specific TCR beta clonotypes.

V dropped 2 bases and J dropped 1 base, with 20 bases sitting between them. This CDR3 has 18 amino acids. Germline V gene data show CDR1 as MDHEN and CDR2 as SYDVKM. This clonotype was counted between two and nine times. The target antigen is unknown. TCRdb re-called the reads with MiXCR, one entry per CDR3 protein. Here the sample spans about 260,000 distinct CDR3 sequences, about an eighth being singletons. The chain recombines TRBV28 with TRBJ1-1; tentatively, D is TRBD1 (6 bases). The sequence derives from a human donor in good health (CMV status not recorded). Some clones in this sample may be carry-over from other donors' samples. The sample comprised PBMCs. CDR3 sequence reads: CASSLLISPGTSNTEAFF. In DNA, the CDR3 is TGTGCCAGCAGTTTACTTATCAGTCCCGGGACATCGAACACTGAAGCTTTCTTT.